The 5 T cell receptor beta chains below come from one sample, sequenced in a study of control samples from healthy donors and cancer patients. Profiled with immunoSEQ multiplex PCR; TCRdb holds only in-frame clones, not every one. Of 150,000 to 200,000 clones listed, roughly 92% are singletons. What was sequenced was blood. The receptor set was obtained from a woman aged 25 to 39 in good health.

The chain carries TRBV5-5 and TRBJ2-2; D perhaps matches TRBD2 (5 bases). The CDR3 loop spans 18 amino acids. CDR1 SGHKS and CDR2 YYEKEE come from the germline V gene (reference sequence). V lost 2 bases to trimming and J lost 5 bases, with 22 bases between them. Written as DNA, the CDR3 is TGTGCCAGCAGCTTAGGAGCCTCTTTAAACGGGAAAACCGGGGAGCTGTTTTTT. This translates into CASSLGASLNGKTGELFF. Combining the CDR3 with reference TRBV5-5 and TRBJ2-2 gives the whole variable domain DAGVTQSPTHLIKTRGQQVTLRCSPISGHKSVSWYQQVLGQGPQFIFQYYEKEERGRGNFPDRFSARQFPNYSSELNVNALLLGDSALYLCASSLGASLNGKTGELFFGEGSRLTVL.

The chain couples TRBV19 to TRBJ2-1, with D unclear. Germline CDR1 reads LNHDA; CDR2 reads SQIVND (reference sequence). Between the trimmed V and J ends, which lost 4 bases and 0 bases, there was a span of 10 bases. This CDR3 has 15 amino acids. CDR3 DNA sequence: TGTGCCAGTAGTACCCTACCTCGCTCCTACAATGAGCAGTTCTTC. Protein product: CASSTLPRSYNEQFF.

This chain connects TRBV4-1 to TRBJ1-4, with D tentatively TRBD1 (5 bases). The CDR3 has 16 residues. CDR1 is MGHRA, CDR2 YSYEKL, per germline. V was trimmed by 0 bases and J by 5 bases, leaving 13 bases between them. The CDR3 DNA reads TGCGCCAGCAGCCAAGAAGCACGGGGGGGAAATGAAAAACTGTTTTTT. This translates into CASSQEARGGNEKLFF.

This chain joins TRBV6-6 and TRBJ2-1; TRBD2 matches 9 bases. Germline V CDR1 and CDR2: MNHNY, SVGAGI (reference sequence). Germline trimming cut 2 bases from V and 5 bases from J; bases unmatched to any gene: 1. The CDR3 is made up of 14 amino acids. The CDR3: CASSYAGGDNEQFF. CDR3 in DNA: TGTGCCAGCAGTTACGCGGGAGGGGACAATGAGCAGTTCTTC.

The chain combines TRBV6-1 with TRBJ2-7; 16 bases match TRBD2. The V gene's germline CDR1 is MNHNS and CDR2 SASEGT. This CDR3 spans 19 amino acids. The J segment lost 5 bases and the V segment lost 1 base, leaving 11 bases of the junction unmatched. The CDR3 protein is CASSEVGVGLAGGPDEQYF. In nucleotides, the CDR3 is TGTGCCAGCAGTGAAGTAGGCGTGGGACTAGCGGGAGGGCCCGACGAGCAGTACTTC.